Only one count was recorded for the clone carrying this TCR beta chain. The antigen is not known. This CDR3 has 20 amino acids. Germline loops: CDR1 MNHEY, CDR2 SMNVEV (reference sequence). Unmatched junction bases numbered 15, after V lost 4 bases and J lost 7 bases. The source of the sample is a study of long-term antiretroviral therapy in people with HIV. Overall study results and limits: Before ART, certain clones expanded, and these dominated the repertoire at all time points.

Runs used v3.0 of the immunoSEQ assay and were done at survey level. TCRdb keeps only in-frame clones here, not all; method: immunoSEQ multiplex PCR. The sample has approximately 13,000 clones, around 83% seen once; the top ten hold less than 8.5%. This sample comprised unsorted PBMCs, obtained 0.4 years after starting antiretroviral therapy. The TCR sequence derives from a man aged 30-40 years with HIV. The chain uses TRBV27 and TRBJ2-2, with 16 bases lining up with TRBD2. The CDR3 DNA reads as TGTGCCAGCAGTTCTAAGGGGACTAGCGGGAGGGCCGCCGATAACGGGGAGCTGTTTTTT. Protein: CASSSKGTSGRAADNGELFF.